These 15 T cell receptor beta chains were sequenced from one sample in a study of early T cells in non-severe SARS-CoV-2 infection (dated by TCRdb to 2020 to 2022). Library preparation was by 5' RACE. The instrument was a NextSeq 500. TCRdb passed the public sequencing reads through fastp at Q25 and MiXCR, retaining productive beta sequences. When rows share a CDR3 protein, they turn into one entry using the most common DNA and genes. Across this sample there are approximately 27,000 distinct CDR3 sequences, with 4% to 5.5% seen only once. 2.6% of the sample lies in the top ten. The sample consisted of whole blood. Source of these receptors: an adult who was a healthcare worker with PCR-confirmed SARS-CoV-2 infection or an uninfected control (not recorded which).

This clonotype occurred many times. The chain uses TRBV6-5 and TRBJ2-1, with D tentatively TRBD2 (5 bases). The ends were cut back, 8 bases at V and 4 bases at J, with 24 bases in the middle. The CDR3 has 17 residues. CDR1 and CDR2 (germline): MNHEY, SVGAGI. DNA for the CDR3: TGTGCCAGCCACCACGAAAGGTCCAGCGGAAGATACAATGAGCAGTTCTTC. Protein: CASHHERSSGRYNEQFF.

This clonotype was picked up many times. The V gene is TRBV12-3 or TRBV12-4, the J gene TRBJ2-2; D gene uncertain. V shed 6 bases and J shed 6 bases, with 14 bases lying between them. The CDR3 consists of 14 residues. The DNA of the CDR3 is TGTGCCAGCAGCCCCAAGGGTGTGTCCGGGGAGCTGTTTTTT. Translating it yields CASSPKGVSGELFF.

By its share, this clonotype is medium-sized. The chain employs TRBV20-1 and TRBJ2-7, with D tentatively TRBD2 (6 bases). V lost 4 bases to trimming and J lost 6 bases, with 16 bases between them. The CDR3 is made up of 13 amino acids. Germline CDR1 DFQATT, CDR2 SNEGSKA (reference sequence). The DNA of the CDR3 is TGCAGTGCTACGGGAGTGGGAATTGCCGAGCAGTACTTC. It codes for CSATGVGIAEQYF.

This clonotype was seen at least ten times. The V call is TRBV7-9, the J call TRBJ2-5; the D call may be TRBD1 or TRBD2 (5 bases each). CDR1 is SEHNR, CDR2 FQNEAQ, per germline (reference sequence). Trimming shortened V by 6 bases and J by 5 bases, and 16 bases separated the two germline ends. This CDR3 has 14 residues. CDR3 coding DNA: TGTGCCAGCAGTCGATCCGGGGCTGGGGAGACCCAGTACTTC. It encodes CASSRSGAGETQYF.

This clonotype has a count of ten or more. This chain links TRBV12-3 or TRBV12-4 with TRBJ1-2; D is unresolved. The CDR3 is 11 amino acids. V was clipped by 8 bases and J by 4 bases, with 8 bases between them. The CDR3 coding sequence is TGTGCCAGCGGGCGGGCCTATGGCTACACCTTC. Translating it yields CASGRAYGYTF.

This clonotype was seen repeatedly, ten times or more. V usage is TRBV6-5 and J usage is TRBJ1-5; a possible D gene is TRBD1 (6 bases). Germline CDR1 is MNHEY and CDR2 is SVGAGI. V lost 5 bases and J lost 5, with 13 bases in between. The CDR3 has 14 amino acids. This CDR3 reads CASSDRDTDQPQHF. CDR3 sequence (DNA): TGTGCCAGCAGTGACCGGGACACTGATCAGCCCCAGCATTTT.

This clonotype came up many times. This chain joins TRBV5-4 and TRBJ2-2; the D is unclear. In germline, CDR1 is SGHNT, CDR2 YYREEE (reference sequence). The CDR3 runs 12 residues. V was clipped by 4 bases and J by 4 bases, with 5 bases between them. The CDR3 sequence is CASSATTGELFF. The CDR3 DNA sequence: TGTGCCAGCAGCGCGACCACCGGGGAGCTGTTTTTT.

The chain employs TRBV14 and TRBJ2-1; no definite D call. Looked up from germline, CDR1 is SGHDN and CDR2 is FVKESK. The CDR3 has 13 residues. The V end was cut by 1 base, the J end by 7 bases, with 8 bases between. DNA for the CDR3: TGTGCCAGCAGCCAAGGTTTGGGGAATGAGCAGTTCTTC. Protein product: CASSQGLGNEQFF.

This clonotype was counted only a few times. This chain joins TRBV19 and TRBJ2-3; 10 bases fit TRBD2. Unmatched junction bases numbered 5, after V lost 3 bases and J lost 5 bases. The germline V gene has CDR1 LNHDA and CDR2 SQIVND (reference sequence). The CDR3 is 15 residues long. CDR3 protein: CASSMTSGHGDTQYF. In DNA, the CDR3 is TGTGCCAGTAGTATGACTAGCGGGCATGGAGATACGCAGTATTTT.

This clonotype was recorded at least ten times. The chain has TRBV12-5 and TRBJ2-5; 9 bases line up with TRBD1. This CDR3 contains 14 residues. Trimming removed 3 bases from V and 5 bases from J; junction bases left unmatched: 4. Germline CDR1 is LGHNT and CDR2 is FRNRAP. Written as DNA, the CDR3 is TGTGCTAGTGGTTTCCGGGACAGGGAGGAGACCCAGTACTTC. Its translation is CASGFRDREETQYF.

V usage is TRBV28 and J usage is TRBJ1-2; D unresolved. The germline CDR1 and CDR2 sequences are MDHEN and SYDVKM. Trimming removed 5 bases at V and 2 bases at J, with 9 bases between. CDR3 length equals 13 residues. Here the CDR3 reads CASSPPTNYGYTF. The DNA for the CDR3 is TGTGCCAGCAGTCCACCGACAAACTATGGCTACACCTTC.

Many counts were recorded for this clonotype. This sequence joins TRBV6-6 and TRBJ2-7, with D perhaps assigned TRBD1 or TRBD2 (6 bases each). V shed 2 bases and J shed 1 base, with 12 bases lying between them. CDR3 size: 15 residues. Per germline, CDR1 MNHNY and CDR2 SVGAGI (reference sequence). The CDR3 sequence: CASSYEPGASYEQYF. The CDR3 nucleotides are TGTGCCAGCAGTTACGAACCGGGGGCTTCCTACGAGCAGTACTTC.

This chain uses TRBV15 with TRBJ2-3; a weak D match, TRBD2 (6 bases). Germline V gene lookup returns CDR1 LNHNV and CDR2 YYDKDF (reference sequence). The CDR3 covers 15 residues. V gave up 0 bases and J gave up 3 bases, with 10 bases separating them. CDR3 nucleotide sequence: TGTGCCACCAGCAGAGATAGGGGAGGTACAGATACGCAGTATTTT. Its translation is CATSRDRGGTDTQYF.

This clonotype has at least ten counts. This chain joins TRBV7-9 and TRBJ2-3; tentative D call: TRBD1 (5 bases). The V gene lost 1 base and the J gene lost 2 bases, with 10 bases spanning the gap. This CDR3 has 15 amino acids. In germline, CDR1 is SEHNR, CDR2 FQNEAQ (reference sequence). The DNA for the CDR3 is TGTGCCAGCAGCTTAGGTCAGGGCTACACAGATACGCAGTATTTT. Its protein is CASSLGQGYTDTQYF.

This clonotype appeared many times. The chain couples TRBV29-1 to TRBJ2-5, with 11 bases lining up with TRBD2. The germline CDR1 and CDR2 sequences are SQVTM and ANQGSEA. V lost 5 bases to trimming and J lost 4 bases; unmatched junction nucleotides: 0. The CDR3 sequence is 12 residues long. CDR3: CSVLAGGETQYF. The CDR3, as DNA: TGCAGCGTTCTAGCGGGGGGAGAGACCCAGTACTTC.